The T cell receptor (beta chain) described here comes from a study of blood T cell repertoires in COVID-19. Study as a whole: PBMCs, B-cell-depleted T cells, or T cells provided the cDNA or gDNA that made up the material.

The germline V gene encodes CDR1 KGHDR and CDR2 SFDVKD. With 4 bases clipped from V and 6 bases from J, the junction kept 9 bases outside the gene matches. This CDR3 is 16 amino acids long. In the study's own analysis: Amplification of reference gene primers provided the estimated nucleated cell counts. Clones were read by immunoSEQ multiplex PCR, and TCRdb kept only the in-frame ones, dropping some. Clone size and V and J calls were adopted from that table, with D and trimming inferred from the DNA. In the table there are some 72,000 clones, around 89% of which are singletons. Source material: peripheral blood. The chain links TRBV24-1 to TRBJ2-1, with TRBD2 matching over 9 bases. This clonotype originated in a man in his 60s with acute or convalescent COVID-19. CDR3 amino acids: CATSDSRLAVSNEQFF. The DNA for the CDR3 is TGTGCCACCAGTGACTCTCGACTAGCGGTAAGCAATGAGCAGTTCTTC.